This T cell receptor (beta chain) was observed in a study of blood T cell repertoires in COVID-19. As for the study in general: Collection of acute and convalescent COVID-19 samples took place in the United States, Italy and Spain.

CDR1 SGHAT and CDR2 FQNNGV come from the germline V gene. The CDR3 contains 17 residues. V dropped 6 bases and J dropped 3 bases, with 21 bases sitting between them. Method: immunoSEQ multiplex PCR; TCRdb's copy keeps in-frame clones and lacks some. The table lists approximately 250,000 clones, roughly 84% of them singletons, with around 7.8% in the top ten. The receptor was derived from a human donor in a cohort sampled during active COVID-19. The chain recombines TRBV11-2 with TRBJ1-3, with D possibly matching TRBD1 (6 bases). The specimen was peripheral blood. The CDR3 here is CASRRGDAGTNGNTIYF. DNA for the CDR3: TGTGCCAGCAGACGCGGAGACGCCGGGACAAATGGAAACACCATATATTTT.